This paragraph covers one T cell receptor (beta chain) sequence. Antigen: not known. Sequencing libraries made from TCR beta cDNA carried unique molecular identifiers. A population of 1 to 10 million T cells gave rise to roughly 0.5 million cDNA molecules. TCRdb redid the calling of the PCR reads with MiXCR, one entry per CDR3 protein. The sample contains about 620,000 distinct CDR3 sequences, 44% of which appear only once. These data belong to a study of post-analysis software for immune sequencing data. General observations from the study: Among 5 or 6 TRBV segments more frequent in patients than controls were TRBV5-6, TRBV5-1 and TRBV20-1. Multiple sclerosis patients showed significantly lower normalized Chao1 diversity than controls did.

There are 14 residues in the CDR3. The ends lost 3 bases at V and 7 bases at J; junction bases unmatched: 7. From germline, CDR1 is MNHEY and CDR2 SVGAGI. Material: blood. The source is a girl aged 5-17 years with multiple sclerosis. The chain joins TRBV6-5 to TRBJ1-2; 8 positions agree with TRBD1. The CDR3 DNA is TGTGCCAGCAGTTATTACCCAGACAGGGGTGGCTACACCTTC. Translation gives CASSYYPDRGGYTF.